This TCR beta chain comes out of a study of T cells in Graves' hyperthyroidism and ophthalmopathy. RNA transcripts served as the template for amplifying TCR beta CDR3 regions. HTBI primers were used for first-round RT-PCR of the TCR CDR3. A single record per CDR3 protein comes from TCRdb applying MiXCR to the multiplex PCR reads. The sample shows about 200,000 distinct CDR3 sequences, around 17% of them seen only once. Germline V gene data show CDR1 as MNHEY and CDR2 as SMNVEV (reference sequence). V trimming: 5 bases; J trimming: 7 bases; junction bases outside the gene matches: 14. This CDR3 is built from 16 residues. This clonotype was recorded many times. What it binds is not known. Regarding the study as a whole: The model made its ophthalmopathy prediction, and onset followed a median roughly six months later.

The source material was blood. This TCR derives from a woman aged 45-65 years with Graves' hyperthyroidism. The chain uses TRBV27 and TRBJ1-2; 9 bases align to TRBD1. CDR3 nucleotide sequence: TGTGCCAGCAGTCGGGGCCGGGGACAGGGAGTTGGTGGCTACACCTTC. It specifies CASSRGRGQGVGGYTF.